This T cell receptor beta chain was retrieved from a study of control samples from healthy donors and cancer patients. The length of the CDR3 is 16 residues. V was clipped by 7 bases and J by 5 bases; unmatched bases: 13. Looked up from germline, CDR1 is SGHTA and CDR2 is FQGNSA. Assay used: immunoSEQ multiplex PCR; TCRdb lists only in-frame clones, some missing. This table holds under 100,000 clones, about 87% found once. The sequence was obtained from an older woman in good health. Input material: blood. The chain links TRBV7-2 to TRBJ2-3, with 9 bases matching TRBD2. CDR3 loop: CASTLGGGRVEDTQYF. Here the CDR3 DNA reads TGTGCCAGCACGCTCGGGGGCGGGAGGGTTGAAGATACGCAGTATTTT.